The next 30 T cell receptor beta chains were all read from a single sample in a study of blood T cell repertoires in COVID-19. Sequencing used immunoSEQ multiplex PCR; TCRdb keeps in-frame clones, though not all of them. Seen here are approximately 220,000 clones, 87% observed once, and the top ten hold 2.5% to 3%. What was sequenced was PBMCs or T cells enriched from blood (not recorded which). Every receptor here comes from a woman in her thirties with acute COVID-19.

The V call is TRBV11-3, the J call TRBJ2-7; no definite D call. In germline, CDR1 is SGHNT, CDR2 YENEEA. The V gene lost 5 bases and the J gene lost 4 bases, with 12 bases spanning the gap. The CDR3 is made up of 13 amino acids. The CDR3 here is CASSVNPGYEQYF. The CDR3 nucleotides are TGTGCCAGCAGCGTAAACCCGGGTTACGAGCAGTACTTC. Looking up the rest from reference TRBV11-3 and TRBJ2-7 gives the full variable domain: EAGVVQSPRYKIIEKKQPVAFWCNPISGHNTLYWYLQNLGQGPELLIRYENEEAVDDSQLPKDRFSAERLKGVDSTLKIQPAELGDSAVYLCASSVNPGYEQYFGPGTRLTVT.

This clone was seen only a few times. The rearrangement links TRBV12-3 or TRBV12-4 to TRBJ1-5; TRBD1 might be the D (5 bases). The CDR3 totals 12 residues. Deletions cut 8 bases from V and 11 bases from J, with 16 bases between. Written as DNA, the CDR3 is TGTGCCAGCGGCGGGGGGATCATGACCCAGCATTTT. Amino acids: CASGGGIMTQHF.

This clone was found a few times. This rearrangement joins TRBV10-3 to TRBJ1-6, with D possibly TRBD1 on 5 matching bases. Trimming took 2 bases from V and 8 from J, leaving 16 bases between them. The CDR3 loop spans 16 amino acids. Germline CDR1 ENHRY, CDR2 SYGVKD. The CDR3 region has the DNA TGTGCCATCAGTGAGACTACCCAGGGTGTGTATTCACCCCTCCACTTT. As protein: CAISETTQGVYSPLHF.

The chain links TRBV2 to TRBJ2-5; TRBD1 agrees at 8 bases. The germline CDR1 and CDR2 sequences are SNHLY and FYNNEI. J gave up 5 bases and V 3 bases, and 11 bases lay outside the gene matches. The CDR3 spans 16 residues. The CDR3 nucleotides read TGTGCCAGCAGTGAGGGACAGGCTACGCTTCAGGAGACCCAGTACTTC. This encodes CASSEGQATLQETQYF. The entire variable domain, with the rest obtained from reference TRBV2 and TRBJ2-5, is as follows: EPEVTQTPSHQVTQMGQEVILRCVPISNHLYFYWYRQILGQKVEFLVSFYNNEISEKSEIFDDQFSVERPDGSNFTLKIRSTKLEDSAMYFCASSEGQATLQETQYFGPGTRLLVL.

The chain links TRBV6-2 or TRBV6-3 to TRBJ2-4; the D gene is possibly TRBD1 (5 bases). Germline CDR1 MNHEY, CDR2 SVGEGT. This CDR3 is 16 amino acids long. V was cut by 4 bases and J by 2 bases, with 15 bases left in between. The CDR3 DNA reads TGTGCCAGCAGTTCCGGTTATCAGGGAACCAAAAACATTCAGTACTTC. It specifies CASSSGYQGTKNIQYF.

The gene calls are TRBV7-2 and TRBJ1-5, with 8 bases fitting TRBD1. This CDR3 contains 14 residues. V shed 4 bases and J 2 bases; nucleotides not matched to a gene: 1. Per germline, CDR1 SGHTA and CDR2 FQGNSA. The CDR3 reads CASSYRGGNQPQHF. As DNA, the CDR3 is TGTGCCAGCAGCTACAGGGGGGGCAATCAGCCCCAGCATTTT.

The chain is built from TRBV4-1 and TRBJ1-1, with a possible D match to TRBD1 (6 bases). Trimming left V 1 base short and J 1 base short, with 10 bases between. The CDR3 spans 15 residues. Germline V gives CDR1 MGHRA, CDR2 YSYEKL. CDR3 nucleotide sequence: TGCGCCAGCAGCCAAGTTGTGGACAGGAACACTGAAGCTTTCTTT. Its protein is CASSQVVDRNTEAFF.

CDR3 coding DNA: TGTGCCAGCTCACCCCCTTCTGGGACTAACACCGGGGAGCTGTTTTTT. Protein product: CASSPPSGTNTGELFF. The J gene is TRBJ2-2, the V gene TRBV18; possibly TRBD2 for D (6 bases). V was clipped by 3 bases and J by 2 bases, with 13 bases between them. Per germline, CDR1 KGHSH and CDR2 LQKENI. The CDR3 length is 16 residues.

This chain joins TRBV19 and TRBJ1-1, with 9 bases matching TRBD1. CDR3 length equals 14 residues. V shed 0 bases, J shed 4 bases, and the junction held 0 bases outside the gene matches. CDR1 is LNHDA, CDR2 SQIVND, per germline (reference sequence). The DNA for the CDR3 is TGTGCCAGTAGTATAGAGACAGGGGGCACTGAAGCTTTCTTT. This codes for CASSIETGGTEAFF.

This clone was observed once. The chain links TRBV5-1 to TRBJ1-1; the D gene is possibly TRBD1 (5 bases). Deletions cut 4 bases from V and 4 bases from J, with 14 bases between. Per germline, CDR1 SGHRS and CDR2 YFSETQ. The CDR3 contains 14 residues. CDR3 sequence reads: CASSPGGGGTEAFF. Here the CDR3 DNA reads TGCGCCAGCAGCCCTGGTGGGGGAGGCACTGAAGCTTTCTTT.

The rearrangement joins TRBV27 to TRBJ2-1, with D possibly matching TRBD2 (6 bases). This CDR3 region has 15 residues. Trimming shortened V by 3 bases and J by 0 bases, and 9 bases separated the two germline ends. The germline V gene has CDR1 MNHEY and CDR2 SMNVEV (reference sequence). The CDR3 DNA reads TGTGCCAGCAGTTTCGTCGGGAGCTCCTACAATGAGCAGTTCTTC. Translating it yields CASSFVGSSYNEQFF.

The chain employs TRBV4-1 and TRBJ1-2; the D is unclear. V shed 3 bases and J shed 3 bases, with 11 bases lying between them. The CDR3 loop spans 14 amino acids. CDR1 and CDR2 from the germline V gene are MGHRA and YSYEKL. The CDR3 sequence is CASSHPGWYYGYTF. CDR3 nucleotides: TGCGCCAGCAGCCATCCGGGTTGGTACTATGGCTACACCTTC.

The chain has TRBV29-1 and TRBJ2-1; 8 bases are shared with TRBD2. With 4 bases clipped from V and 7 bases from J, the junction kept 3 bases outside the gene matches. From germline, CDR1 is SQVTM and CDR2 ANQGSEA. CDR3 length equals 12 residues. CDR3 sequence reads: CSVAGLVNEQFF. In DNA, the CDR3 is TGCAGCGTTGCGGGACTAGTTAATGAGCAGTTCTTC.

The chain has TRBV5-1 and TRBJ1-1, with D perhaps TRBD1 (6 bases). CDR3 length: 13 amino acids. Trimming took off 6 bases at V and 4 bases at J, with 13 bases between the two ends. CDR1 is SGHRS, CDR2 YFSETQ, per germline. This CDR3 is CASTWGGGTEAFF. CDR3 DNA sequence: TGCGCCAGCACCTGGGGGGGCGGCACTGAAGCTTTCTTT.

V usage is TRBV6-5 and J usage is TRBJ2-7; weak D call: TRBD1 (6 bases). This CDR3 has 16 amino acids. V was clipped by 0 bases and J by 1 base, with 13 bases between them. Looked up from germline, CDR1 is MNHEY and CDR2 is SVGAGI. CDR3 loop: CASSYSLVGHSYEQYF. The CDR3 bases are TGTGCCAGCAGTTACTCTCTAGTGGGACATTCCTACGAGCAGTACTTC.

This chain uses TRBV18 with TRBJ2-5; D not certain. Germline values: CDR1 KGHSH, CDR2 LQKENI. The CDR3 covers 10 residues. Trimming took 5 bases from V and 6 from J, leaving 4 bases between them. The CDR3 spells CASSSQTQYF. DNA of the CDR3: TGTGCCAGCTCATCTCAGACCCAGTACTTC.

V and J are TRBV5-6 and TRBJ1-2; 9 bases map to TRBD1. With 1 base clipped from V and 6 bases from J, the junction kept 7 bases outside the gene matches. The CDR3 spans 15 residues. Germline V gives CDR1 SGHDT, CDR2 YYEEEE. CDR3 DNA: TGTGCCAGCAGCTTGAACAGGGGGCTCGTTCATGGCTACACCTTC. Translation: CASSLNRGLVHGYTF.

The CDR3 protein is CASSAIVSYEQYF. The CDR3 DNA reads as TGTGCCAGCAGCGCGATTGTCTCCTACGAGCAGTACTTC. The chain uses TRBV12-3 or TRBV12-4 and TRBJ2-7; D uncertain. The germline V and J ends were trimmed by 6 bases and 0 bases, with 9 bases remaining between them. This CDR3 contains 13 residues.

This clone was detected only a few times. J is TRBJ1-5 and V is TRBV6-5; TRBD1 aligns across 8 bases. Germline V CDR1 and CDR2: MNHEY, SVGAGI. The CDR3 extends over 16 amino acids. V lost 4 bases, J lost 5 bases, and 10 bases stayed unmatched. The CDR3 reads CASSSLDRGADQPQHF. The CDR3 DNA is TGTGCCAGCAGTTCCTTAGACAGGGGTGCGGATCAGCCCCAGCATTTT.

This chain links TRBV5-1 with TRBJ1-6; 10 positions agree with TRBD1. Looked up from germline, CDR1 is SGHRS and CDR2 is YFSETQ. The V gene end was trimmed by 5 bases and the J gene end by 6 bases; junction bases not matched to a gene: 8. The CDR3 is 16 amino acids. For the CDR3, the DNA is TGCGCCAGCAGTTATCAGGACAGGGGGACTAATTCACCCCTCCACTTT. Translating gives CASSYQDRGTNSPLHF.

The chain employs TRBV12-3 or TRBV12-4 and TRBJ1-1, with D perhaps matching TRBD1 (5 bases). Trimming stripped 3 bases from V and 4 bases from J, with 9 bases between. CDR3 length equals 13 residues. CDR3 DNA: TGTGCCAGCAGTTTTAGGGGAGGCACTGAAGCTTTCTTT. Protein sequence: CASSFRGGTEAFF.

The V gene is TRBV4-3, the J gene TRBJ1-1, with D possibly TRBD1 on 6 matching bases. This CDR3 has 15 amino acids. V lost 11 bases and J 1 base, leaving 20 bases between the germline ends. Germline CDR1 is LGHNA and CDR2 is YSLEER. The CDR3 nucleotides are TGCGCCTCCTCGGCCAGGGGAGGGGGGAACACTGAAGCTTTCTTT. Translation gives CASSARGGGNTEAFF.

The chain combines TRBV6-5 with TRBJ1-6; a weak D match, TRBD1 (5 bases). Germline V gene lookup returns CDR1 MNHEY and CDR2 SVGAGI. The CDR3 has 15 residues. With 4 bases removed from V and 6 bases from J, the gap between germline ends came to 13 bases. The chain's CDR3 is CASSSTGGGNSPLHF. The CDR3 region has the DNA TGTGCCAGCAGTTCAACGGGGGGGGGTAATTCACCCCTCCACTTT.

V usage is TRBV27 and J usage is TRBJ1-5, with TRBD1 identical over 10 bases. Germline loops: CDR1 MNHEY, CDR2 SMNVEV (reference sequence). The CDR3 covers 15 residues. Trimming cost V 5 bases and J 7 bases; bases outside gene matches: 8. Here the CDR3 reads CASSPTGQGLQPQHF. CDR3 nucleotides: TGTGCCAGCAGTCCCACGGGACAGGGGCTCCAGCCCCAGCATTTT.

The genes are TRBV19 and TRBJ2-1, with D possibly being TRBD1 (6 bases). This CDR3 spans 14 amino acids. Germline values: CDR1 LNHDA, CDR2 SQIVND (reference sequence). V lost 8 bases and J 5 bases, leaving 16 bases between the germline ends. The CDR3 DNA reads as TGTGCCAGTGCACGGACAGCCAACCACAATGAGCAGTTCTTC. This codes for CASARTANHNEQFF.

The chain is built from TRBV11-2 and TRBJ2-7; D is possibly TRBD1 (6 bases). The CDR3 length is 14 residues. Trimming shortened V by 3 bases and J by 0 bases, and 9 bases separated the two germline ends. Germline V CDR1 and CDR2: SGHAT, FQNNGV. This chain's CDR3 is CASSLATGSYEQYF. The CDR3 DNA follows: TGTGCCAGCAGCTTGGCGACAGGCTCCTACGAGCAGTACTTC.

The chain employs TRBV5-1 and TRBJ1-2; TRBD1 agrees at 10 bases. Trimming took 4 bases from V and 8 from J; bases not matched to a gene: 14. The germline CDR1 and CDR2 sequences are SGHRS and YFSETQ. This CDR3 has 16 amino acids. CDR3 in DNA: TGCGCCAGCAGCGTTCAACCCGACAGGGGGCAGGGGGGCTACACCTTC. The encoded protein is CASSVQPDRGQGGYTF.

The rearrangement links TRBV5-1 to TRBJ1-1; D might be TRBD1 (5 bases). With 5 bases removed from V and 1 base from J, the gap between germline ends came to 12 bases. The germline V gene has CDR1 SGHRS and CDR2 YFSETQ. The CDR3 extends over 14 amino acids. CDR3 amino acids: CASRVQGENTEAFF. In DNA, the CDR3 is TGCGCCAGCAGGGTGCAGGGTGAGAACACTGAAGCTTTCTTT. The variable domain in full, with the rest retrieved from reference TRBV5-1 and TRBJ1-1, is KAGVTQTPRYLIKTRGQQVTLSCSPISGHRSVSWYQQTPGQGLQFLFEYFSETQRNKGNFPGRFSGRQFSNSRSEMNVSTLELGDSALYLCASRVQGENTEAFFGQGTRLTVV.

This sequence joins TRBV7-9 and TRBJ2-7; D remains ambiguous. Germline V CDR1 and CDR2: SEHNR, FQNEAQ (reference sequence). This CDR3 spans 12 amino acids. Trimming shortened V by 4 bases and J by 9 bases, and 13 bases separated the two germline ends. The CDR3: CASSSLGTTQYF. CDR3 sequence (DNA): TGTGCCAGCAGCTCCCTAGGAACAACGCAGTACTTC.

The V gene is TRBV7-9, the J gene TRBJ2-5, with D possibly TRBD2 on 5 matching bases. CDR1 is SEHNR and CDR2 is FQNEAQ in the germline V gene (reference sequence). The V end lost 2 bases, the J end lost 5 bases, and 15 bases lay between the germline ends. The CDR3 loop spans 15 amino acids. CDR3 sequence: CASSLPRGFRETQYF. In DNA, the CDR3 is TGTGCCAGCAGCTTACCCCGGGGTTTCCGGGAGACCCAGTACTTC.